The clone carrying this T cell receptor (beta chain) was observed a handful of times. What it binds is unknown. The investigators reverse transcribed all of the isolated RNA, so they sequenced expressed TCRB transcripts. TCRdb's copy holds only in-frame clones and misses some; the assay was immunoSEQ multiplex PCR. Of under 300,000 clones in the sample, 8% were seen once. The source of the sample is a study of beta chain features in type 1 diabetes. Study details: Across all samples, over 85 million sorted cells were examined.

Whole-study findings and limits: An over-representation of cells with high TCR expression could result from cDNA sequencing.

The V end lost 5 bases, the J end lost 6 bases, and 9 bases lay between the germline ends. The CDR3 has 12 residues. Germline lookup yields CDR1 SGHAT and CDR2 FQNNGV. V usage is TRBV11-2 and J usage is TRBJ2-3; a possible D gene is TRBD1 (6 bases). The sequenced sample consisted of central memory CD4+ T cells from blood. The TCR comes from a woman under 30 in good health. In DNA form, the CDR3 reads TGTGCCAGCAGCGTAACAGGGGATACGCAGTATTTT. This sequence encodes CASSVTGDTQYF.